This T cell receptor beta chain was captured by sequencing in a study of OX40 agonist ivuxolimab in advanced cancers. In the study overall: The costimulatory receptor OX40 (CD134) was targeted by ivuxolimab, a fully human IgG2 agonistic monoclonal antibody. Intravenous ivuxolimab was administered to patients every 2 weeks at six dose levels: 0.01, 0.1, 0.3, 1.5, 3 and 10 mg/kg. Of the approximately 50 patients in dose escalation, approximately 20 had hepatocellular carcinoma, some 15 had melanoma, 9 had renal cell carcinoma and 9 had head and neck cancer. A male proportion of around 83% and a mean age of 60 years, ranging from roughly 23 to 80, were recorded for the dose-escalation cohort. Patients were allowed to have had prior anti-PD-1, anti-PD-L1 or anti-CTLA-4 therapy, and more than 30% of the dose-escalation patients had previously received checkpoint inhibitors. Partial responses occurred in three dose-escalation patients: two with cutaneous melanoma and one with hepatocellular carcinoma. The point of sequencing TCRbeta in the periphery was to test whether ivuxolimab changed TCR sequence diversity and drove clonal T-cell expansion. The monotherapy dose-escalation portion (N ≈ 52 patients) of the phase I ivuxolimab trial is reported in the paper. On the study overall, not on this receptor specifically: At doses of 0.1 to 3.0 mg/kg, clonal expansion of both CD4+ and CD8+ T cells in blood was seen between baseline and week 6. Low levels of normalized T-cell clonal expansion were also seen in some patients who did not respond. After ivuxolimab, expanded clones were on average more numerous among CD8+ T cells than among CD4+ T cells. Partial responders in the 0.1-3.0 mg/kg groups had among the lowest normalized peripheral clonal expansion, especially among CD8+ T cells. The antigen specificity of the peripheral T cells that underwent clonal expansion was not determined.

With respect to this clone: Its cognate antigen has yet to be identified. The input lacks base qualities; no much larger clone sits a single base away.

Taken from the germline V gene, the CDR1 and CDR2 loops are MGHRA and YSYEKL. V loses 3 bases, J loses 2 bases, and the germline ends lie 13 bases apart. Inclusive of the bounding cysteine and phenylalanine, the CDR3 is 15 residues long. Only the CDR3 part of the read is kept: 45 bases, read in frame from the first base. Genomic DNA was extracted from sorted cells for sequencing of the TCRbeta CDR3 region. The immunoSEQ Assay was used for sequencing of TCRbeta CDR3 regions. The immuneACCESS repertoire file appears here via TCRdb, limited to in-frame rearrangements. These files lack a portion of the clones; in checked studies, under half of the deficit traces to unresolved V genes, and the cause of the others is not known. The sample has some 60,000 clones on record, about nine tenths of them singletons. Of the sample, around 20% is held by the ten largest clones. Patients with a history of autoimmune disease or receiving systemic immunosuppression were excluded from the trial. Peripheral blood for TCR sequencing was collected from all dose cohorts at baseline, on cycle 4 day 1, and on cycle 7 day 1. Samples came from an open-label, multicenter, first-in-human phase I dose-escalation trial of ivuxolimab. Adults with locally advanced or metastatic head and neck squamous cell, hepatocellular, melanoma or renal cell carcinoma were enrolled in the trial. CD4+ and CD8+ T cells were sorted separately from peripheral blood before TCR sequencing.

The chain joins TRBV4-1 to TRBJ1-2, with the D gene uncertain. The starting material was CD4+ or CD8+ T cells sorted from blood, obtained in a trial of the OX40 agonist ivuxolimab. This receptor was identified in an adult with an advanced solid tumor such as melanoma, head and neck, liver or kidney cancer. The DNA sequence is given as TGCGCCAGCAGCCACAGCCGGCGGCAAAACTATGGCTACACCTTC. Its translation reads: CASSHSRRQNYGYTF.